These 12 T cell receptor beta chains came from one sample sequenced in a study of T cell repertoires in cytomegalovirus infection. These receptors lack a known antigen. In TCRdb, the reads were re-called with MiXCR into one record per CDR3 protein. Found here are some 800,000 distinct CDR3 sequences, approximately 30% of them singletons; the top ten hold over 10%. The starting material was cultured CD8+ T cells from PBMCs, obtained from culture after CMV antigen stimulation. The origin of the receptors is a human donor in good health (CMV status not recorded). Some clones in this sample may be carry-over from other donors' samples.

This clonotype occurred once. This sequence joins TRBV27 and TRBJ2-3, with 9 positions matching TRBD2. The CDR3 sequence is 16 residues long. V lost 6 bases to trimming and J lost 4 bases; unmatched junction nucleotides: 11. The V gene's germline CDR1 is MNHEY and CDR2 SMNVEV (reference sequence). The CDR3 DNA reads TGTGCCAGCAGGACTAGTGCGGGGGGGCTCCCAGATACGCAGTATTTT. Protein: CASRTSAGGLPDTQYF.

The CDR3 DNA is TGTGCCAGCAGTTATTATCAGGAGCCCCAGCATTTT. Amino acids: CASSYYQEPQHF. The chain recombines TRBV6-6 with TRBJ1-5; D ambiguous. The V gene lost 3 bases and the J gene lost 8 bases, with 8 bases spanning the gap. CDR1 and CDR2 (germline): MNHNY, SVGAGI (reference sequence). CDR3 length: 12 amino acids.

The rearrangement joins TRBV19 to TRBJ2-7; 7 positions match TRBD1. Germline CDR1 LNHDA, CDR2 SQIVND (reference sequence). J was trimmed by 2 bases and V by 3 bases; bases with no gene match: 4. The CDR3 covers 14 residues. Here the CDR3 DNA reads TGTGCCAGTAGTATCGGACAGGTCACCTACGAGCAGTACTTC. This translates into CASSIGQVTYEQYF.

The chain couples TRBV9 to TRBJ2-3; TRBD2 matches 8 bases. CDR1 is SGDLS and CDR2 is YYNGEE in the germline V gene. This CDR3 spans 17 amino acids. V trimming: 4 bases; J trimming: 2 bases; junction bases outside the gene matches: 12. The CDR3 bases are TGTGCCAGCAGCTCGCCGCGGGGGGCTCACTTCACAGATACGCAGTATTTT. Translation: CASSSPRGAHFTDTQYF.

As regards this clonotype: A much bigger clone sits one base away, suggesting this may be a read error. The J gene is TRBJ1-1, the V gene TRBV7-6; D not resolved. Germline CDR1 is SGHVS and CDR2 is FNYEAQ. The CDR3 spans 15 residues. Here the CDR3 reads CARRARAQVLTEAFF. The CDR3 nucleotides are TGTGCTAGGAGAGCCCGAGCTCAGGTCCTCACTGAAGCTTTCTTT. The whole variable domain, remainder taken from reference TRBV7-6 and TRBJ1-1, is GAGVSQSPRYKVTKRGQDVALRCDPISGHVSLYWYRQALGQGPEFLTYFNYEAQQDKSGLPNDRFSAERPEGSISTLTIQRTEQRDSAMYRCARRARAQVLTEAFFGQGTRLTVV.

CDR3: CASSLRVRGYNEQFF. The CDR3 DNA reads as TGTGCCAGCAGTTTAAGGGTCAGGGGTTACAATGAGCAGTTCTTC. The chain employs TRBV28 and TRBJ2-1, with D perhaps TRBD1 (6 bases). Germline-derived CDR1 and CDR2 are MDHEN and SYDVKM. Trimming took off 2 bases at V and 4 bases at J, with 12 bases between the two ends. This CDR3 spans 15 amino acids.

This clonotype was seen more than once but under ten times. The gene calls are TRBV7-9 and TRBJ1-3, with D unclear. The CDR3 totals 15 residues. Looked up from germline, CDR1 is SEHNR and CDR2 is FQNEAQ (reference sequence). Trimming took 6 bases from V and 2 from J, leaving 14 bases between them. The CDR3 nucleotides are TGTGCCAGCAGTCGTACAGTGACAACTGGAAACACCATATATTTT. Translated: CASSRTVTTGNTIYF.

The gene calls are TRBV27 and TRBJ2-3; unclear D gene. Germline CDR1 and CDR2: MNHEY and SMNVEV (reference sequence). The V end was cut by 2 bases, the J end by 5 bases, with 11 bases between. The CDR3 totals 14 residues. The CDR3 reads CASSLVESLDTQYF. The CDR3 nucleotides are TGTGCCAGCAGTTTAGTTGAGTCACTAGATACGCAGTATTTT.

This clonotype showed up just a few times. The CDR3 protein is CASDRGAVFQPQHF. The CDR3 DNA is TGTGCCAGTGATCGGGGGGCAGTTTTTCAGCCCCAGCATTTT. V gene TRBV19 combines with J gene TRBJ1-5; TRBD1 is a possible D gene (6 bases). Between the trimmed V and J ends, which lost 8 bases and 6 bases, there was a span of 17 bases. The germline V gene has CDR1 LNHDA and CDR2 SQIVND (reference sequence). The CDR3 sequence is 14 residues long.

Comments on this clonotype: A read error may account for a junction end that differs from germline. The chain couples TRBV7-8 to TRBJ1-1, with D possibly matching TRBD1 (6 bases). Germline V gene data show CDR1 as SGHVS and CDR2 as FQNEAQ. CDR3 length equals 15 residues. DNA of the CDR3: TGTGTCAGCACCATAACGAACCGGGACACAGAAGAAGCTTTCTTT. It is translated as CVSTITNRDTEEAFF.

This clonotype was counted only a few times. The chain links TRBV27 to TRBJ2-2, with D unclear. CDR3 length: 16 residues. Germline loops: CDR1 MNHEY, CDR2 SMNVEV (reference sequence). V lost 5 bases, J lost 3 bases, and 16 bases lay in between. CDR3 DNA sequence: TGTGCCAGCAGTCTACCGGCAGGCGGAGACACCGGGGAGCTGTTTTTT. This gives the protein CASSLPAGGDTGELFF.

This clonotype was found a few times. The CDR3 nucleotides read TGTGCCAGCAGTTTATCGGGGAGCCGCGGCCAGCCCCAGCATTTT. Translation: CASSLSGSRGQPQHF. This rearrangement joins TRBV27 to TRBJ1-5; D uncertain. V dropped 0 bases and J dropped 7 bases, with 13 bases sitting between them. Germline values: CDR1 MNHEY, CDR2 SMNVEV (reference sequence). This CDR3 has 15 residues.